The 22 T cell receptor beta chains below were found in one sample sequenced in a study of CD8 T cells in ankylosing spondylitis (dated 2017 in TCRdb). Libraries were prepared through 5' RACE. The sequencer listed for this sample is Illumina HiSeq 2500. In TCRdb, the public reads were trimmed at Q25 with fastp and aligned with MiXCR, with productive beta chains retained. Every distinct CDR3 protein forms one entry, paired with its most common genes and DNA. The table for this sample lists about 160,000 distinct CDR3 sequences; 18% of them were counted only once. The ten biggest clones cover approximately 7.6% of the sample. Specimen: blood, either unsorted or a sorted T cell fraction (not recorded which). The receptors shown here come from a male donor with ankylosing spondylitis or in good health (not recorded which).

This clonotype appeared many times. V and J are TRBV29-1 and TRBJ2-7; 7 bases fit TRBD1. The CDR3 is made up of 13 amino acids. The V segment lost 8 bases and the J segment 5 bases; nucleotides outside the gene matches: 12. In germline, CDR1 is SQVTM, CDR2 ANQGSEA. CDR3 loop: CSPHRDSPNEQYF. CDR3 in DNA: TGCAGCCCTCACCGGGACAGTCCCAACGAGCAGTACTTC.

This chain connects TRBV3-1 to TRBJ1-4; D remains unclear. The CDR3 length is 12 residues. CDR1 is LGHDT and CDR2 is YNNKEL in the germline V gene (reference sequence). V lost 5 bases and J 7 bases, leaving 8 bases between the germline ends. The CDR3 is CASSFRAEKLFF. In DNA form, the CDR3 reads TGTGCCAGCAGCTTCCGAGCTGAAAAACTGTTTTTT.

Ten or more counts support this clonotype. The rearrangement links TRBV20-1 to TRBJ1-1; D may be TRBD1 (5 bases). Germline V lookup: CDR1 DFQATT, CDR2 SNEGSKA (reference sequence). The germline V and J ends were trimmed by 1 base and 12 bases, with 24 bases remaining between them. The CDR3 covers 15 residues. Here the CDR3 reads CSARGMTQGSSWSFF. CDR3 nucleotide sequence: TGCAGTGCTAGAGGCATGACCCAGGGCAGTTCATGGTCTTTCTTT.

This clonotype was counted between two and nine times. The J gene is TRBJ2-5, the V gene TRBV7-8; weak D call: TRBD1 (6 bases). Trimming shortened V by 4 bases and J by 3 bases, and 18 bases separated the two germline ends. This CDR3 has 16 residues. From germline, CDR1 is SGHVS and CDR2 FQNEAQ. In DNA form, the CDR3 reads TGTGCCAGCAGCTACGCGAGGGACACGAAGAAAGAGACCCAGTACTTC. This encodes CASSYARDTKKETQYF.

This clonotype was observed a handful of times. The chain recombines TRBV29-1 with TRBJ2-3, with 7 bases that match TRBD1. Unmatched junction bases numbered 20, after V lost 4 bases and J lost 4 bases. The V gene's germline CDR1 is SQVTM and CDR2 ANQGSEA. The CDR3 has 18 residues. CDR3: CSVAPLFTTGRGADTQYF. CDR3 bases: TGCAGCGTTGCCCCATTATTCACGACAGGGCGAGGCGCAGATACGCAGTATTTT.

This clonotype has a handful of counts. The chain joins TRBV10-3 to TRBJ2-3; D tentatively reads TRBD1 or TRBD2 (5 bases each). The CDR3 covers 13 residues. V lost 8 bases to trimming and J lost 1 base, with 10 bases between them. Germline V gene lookup returns CDR1 ENHRY and CDR2 SYGVKD. As DNA, the CDR3 is TGTGCCATCGGGGGTAGCGGCACAGATACGCAGTATTTT. It encodes CAIGGSGTDTQYF.

Ten or more counts support this clonotype. V gene TRBV2 combines with J gene TRBJ2-7, with D unresolved. The germline V and J ends were trimmed by 6 bases and 4 bases, with 7 bases remaining between them. The germline V gene has CDR1 SNHLY and CDR2 FYNNEI. CDR3 length: 11 amino acids. The CDR3, as DNA: TGTGCCAGCAGCAAACAATACGAGCAGTACTTC. Protein sequence: CASSKQYEQYF. Complete variable domain (other parts from reference TRBV2 and TRBJ2-7): EPEVTQTPSHQVTQMGQEVILRCVPISNHLYFYWYRQILGQKVEFLVSFYNNEISEKSEIFDDQFSVERPDGSNFTLKIRSTKLEDSAMYFCASSKQYEQYFGPGTRLTVT.

The chain joins TRBV5-1 to TRBJ2-1, with a weak D call TRBD2 (6 bases). With 5 bases removed from V and 6 bases from J, the gap between germline ends came to 12 bases. Looked up from germline, CDR1 is SGHRS and CDR2 is YFSETQ. The CDR3 loop spans 13 amino acids. The DNA of the CDR3 is TGCGCCAGCAGTCGACTAGAACCCAATGAGCAGTTCTTC. This codes for CASSRLEPNEQFF.

Ten or more counts support this clonotype. The V call is TRBV5-1, the J call TRBJ2-7, with TRBD2 as a possible D gene (6 bases). The CDR3 has 15 residues. Between the trimmed V and J ends, which lost 4 bases and 0 bases, there was a span of 14 bases. Germline lookup yields CDR1 SGHRS and CDR2 YFSETQ. The CDR3 region has the DNA TGCGCCAGCAGCCCCAGGGACTTCCTCTCCTACGAGCAGTACTTC. It is translated as CASSPRDFLSYEQYF.

In its sample, this clonotype was seen many times. The chain joins TRBV20-1 to TRBJ2-7; D remains ambiguous. The V end was cut by 3 bases, the J end by 3 bases, with 6 bases between. CDR3 length: 11 amino acids. Per the germline V gene, CDR1 is DFQATT and CDR2 is SNEGSKA (reference sequence). CDR3 amino acids: CSARIDYEQYF. As DNA, the CDR3 is TGCAGTGCTAGGATCGACTACGAGCAGTACTTC.

The rearrangement links TRBV3-1 to TRBJ1-3; D gene unclear. CDR1 is LGHDT, CDR2 YNNKEL, per germline (reference sequence). The CDR3 has 15 amino acids. Trimming took off 0 bases at V and 3 bases at J, with 9 bases between the two ends. As DNA, the CDR3 is TGTGCCAGCAGCCAAGAGACGCTCTTTGGAAACACCATATATTTT. It is translated as CASSQETLFGNTIYF.

The rearrangement uses TRBV19 and TRBJ2-3; 11 nucleotides match TRBD1. J was trimmed by 5 bases and V by 6 bases; bases with no gene match: 7. The CDR3 totals 15 residues. In germline, CDR1 is LNHDA, CDR2 SQIVND (reference sequence). CDR3: CASSWDRGSGDTQYF. DNA for the CDR3: TGTGCCAGTAGCTGGGACAGGGGGTCCGGAGATACGCAGTATTTT.

A single count supports this clonotype. A much more abundant neighbour one base away suggests this may be a read error. V usage is TRBV20-1 and J usage is TRBJ2-3, with D hard to call. The germline CDR1 and CDR2 sequences are DFQATT and SNEGSKA (reference sequence). CDR3 length equals 13 residues. The CDR3 region has the DNA TGCAGTGCATATCGGCCCGGCACAGATACGCTGTATTTT. As protein: CSAYRPGTDTLYF.

This clonotype was detected many times. The chain combines TRBV5-6 with TRBJ2-3; TRBD2 is a possible D gene (6 bases). CDR3 length equals 14 residues. Germline V gives CDR1 SGHDT, CDR2 YYEEEE. The V end lost 1 base, the J end lost 5 bases, and 11 bases lay between the germline ends. The CDR3 region is CASSLYGSGDTQYF. The CDR3 bases are TGTGCCAGCAGCTTGTACGGGAGTGGAGATACGCAGTATTTT.

The chain is built from TRBV5-1 and TRBJ2-5, with a weak D call TRBD1 (5 bases). The V end was cut by 3 bases, the J end by 0 bases, with 18 bases between. The CDR3 has 17 residues. Per the germline V gene, CDR1 is SGHRS and CDR2 is YFSETQ. The DNA for the CDR3 is TGCGCCAGCAGCTCCATCGCTTCTACAGGCAACCAAGAGACCCAGTACTTC. This gives the protein CASSSIASTGNQETQYF.

This clonotype was observed a few times. The rearrangement uses TRBV20-1 and TRBJ2-2; 12 bases are a match to TRBD2. Trimming removed 2 bases from V and 7 bases from J; junction bases left unmatched: 5. The CDR3 length is 15 residues. CDR1 is DFQATT, CDR2 SNEGSKA, per germline (reference sequence). The DNA for the CDR3 is TGCAGTGCTAGACGACTAGCGGGAGAAGGCGGGGAGCTGTTTTTT. This codes for CSARRLAGEGGELFF.

V is TRBV20-1 and J is TRBJ1-1, with 9 bases identical to TRBD1. This CDR3 has 14 amino acids. V shed 1 base, J shed 3 bases, and the junction held 3 bases outside the gene matches. Per germline, CDR1 DFQATT and CDR2 SNEGSKA (reference sequence). CDR3 amino acids: CSARVGTGHTEAFF. The CDR3 nucleotides read TGCAGTGCTAGAGTCGGGACAGGGCACACTGAAGCTTTCTTT.

The chain employs TRBV20-1 and TRBJ2-7; 10 nucleotides match TRBD1. J gave up 4 bases and V 4 bases, and 10 bases lay outside the gene matches. This CDR3 spans 15 amino acids. The germline V gene has CDR1 DFQATT and CDR2 SNEGSKA (reference sequence). DNA for the CDR3: TGCAGTGCTACCCCACCGGACAGGGGGTCTTACGAGCAGTACTTC. Its protein is CSATPPDRGSYEQYF.

The sample holds a few counts of this clonotype. V is TRBV9 and J is TRBJ2-2; D unresolved. CDR1 SGDLS and CDR2 YYNGEE come from the germline V gene. The CDR3 length is 14 residues. Between the trimmed V and J ends, which lost 3 bases and 7 bases, there was a span of 13 bases. For the CDR3, the DNA is TGTGCCAGCAGCGCGGATCCCCAAGGCGGGGAGCTGTTTTTT. Translating it yields CASSADPQGGELFF. Full variable domain (rest looked up from reference TRBV9 and TRBJ2-2): DSGVTQTPKHLITATGQRVTLRCSPRSGDLSVYWYQQSLDQGLQFLIQYYNGEERAKGNILERFSAQQFPDLHSELNLSSLELGDSALYFCASSADPQGGELFFGEGSRLTVL.

This clonotype was counted a few times. This sequence joins TRBV20-1 and TRBJ2-1; 9 positions match TRBD2. The V segment lost 0 bases and the J segment 5 bases; nucleotides outside the gene matches: 8. CDR3 length equals 16 residues. CDR1 and CDR2 from the germline V gene are DFQATT and SNEGSKA (reference sequence). The CDR3: CSARDLRTSANNEQFF. For the CDR3, the DNA is TGCAGTGCTAGAGATCTCAGGACTAGCGCCAACAATGAGCAGTTCTTC.

Only a few counts were recorded for this clonotype. This chain uses TRBV19 with TRBJ1-5; TRBD1 aligns across 11 bases. The trim removed 9 bases at V and 5 bases at J, leaving 3 bases unmatched. Germline V gene sequence: CDR1 LNHDA, CDR2 SQIVND (reference sequence). This CDR3 spans 13 amino acids. The DNA for the CDR3 is TGTGCCAGCCGGGACAGGGGGTATCAGCCCCAGCATTTT. Its translation: CASRDRGYQPQHF. The full variable domain, in which reference TRBV19 and TRBJ1-5 provide the parts outside the CDR3, is DGGITQSPKYLFRKEGQNVTLSCEQNLNHDAMYWYRQDPGQGLRLIYYSQIVNDFQKGDIAEGYSVSREKKESFPLTVTSAQKNPTAFYLCASRDRGYQPQHFGDGTRLSIL.

This clonotype was counted many times. The chain links TRBV12-3 or TRBV12-4 to TRBJ1-1; 8 bases fit TRBD1. The junction had 7 bases not matched to a gene; V was cut back by 5 bases and J by 11 bases. This CDR3 comprises 12 residues. The CDR3 coding sequence is TGTGCCAGCAGTCCCGGGACAGGATCGGCTTTCTTT. This encodes CASSPGTGSAFF.